The clone carrying this T cell receptor (beta chain) was counted once. Profiled with immunoSEQ multiplex PCR; TCRdb holds only in-frame clones, not every one. The sample has approximately 710,000 clones, less than 95% seen once. This sample stems from a study of shared clonotypes between healthy human individuals. Between the trimmed V and J ends, which lost 0 bases and 3 bases, there was a span of 9 bases. The germline gives CDR1 MDHEN, CDR2 SYDVKM. This CDR3 spans 15 amino acids. The chain recombines TRBV28 with TRBJ1-3; D call uncertain. This sequence was found in a man between 18 and 29 years old in good health. Some clones in this sample may be carry-over from other donors' samples. Sequenced sample: memory CD8+ T cells from PBMCs. Sample subset: CD45RO+ cells pooled with CCR7-negative TemRA cells. CDR3 sequence: CASSLWGEDGNTIYF. The CDR3 DNA reads TGTGCCAGCAGTTTATGGGGAGAAGATGGAAACACCATATATTTT.